This T cell receptor beta chain was profiled in a study of technical replicates of blood from several donors (dated by TCRdb to between 2016 and 2019). As to this clone: Its antigen is currently not known. Base quality data are lacking; no much larger clone is found one base away.

The germline V gene provides CDR1 SGDLS and CDR2 YYNGEE. V is shortened by 2 bases, J by 5 bases, and the region joining them spans 10 bases. The CDR3 spans 13 residues, from the cysteine through the phenylalanine. Just CDR3 DNA is preserved here, 39 bases in frame from base 1. Libraries were built with the immunoSEQ multiplex PCR assay. TCRdb retrieved this table from immuneACCESS and kept in-frame rearrangements only. Not all clones are present; in checked studies, unresolved V genes account for under half, and no reason is known for the remainder. The sample records more than 70,000 clones, around 97% of which are singletons. The ten largest make up less than 0.25% of the sample.

This clonotype originated in a human donor in good health. This sequence uses TRBV9 and TRBJ2-5; the D gene assignment is ambiguous. The sample comprised T cells isolated from PBMCs. The nucleotide sequence is given as TGTGCCAGCAGCGTTGGTGCGTGGGAGACCCAGTACTTC. The encoded protein is CASSVGAWETQYF.